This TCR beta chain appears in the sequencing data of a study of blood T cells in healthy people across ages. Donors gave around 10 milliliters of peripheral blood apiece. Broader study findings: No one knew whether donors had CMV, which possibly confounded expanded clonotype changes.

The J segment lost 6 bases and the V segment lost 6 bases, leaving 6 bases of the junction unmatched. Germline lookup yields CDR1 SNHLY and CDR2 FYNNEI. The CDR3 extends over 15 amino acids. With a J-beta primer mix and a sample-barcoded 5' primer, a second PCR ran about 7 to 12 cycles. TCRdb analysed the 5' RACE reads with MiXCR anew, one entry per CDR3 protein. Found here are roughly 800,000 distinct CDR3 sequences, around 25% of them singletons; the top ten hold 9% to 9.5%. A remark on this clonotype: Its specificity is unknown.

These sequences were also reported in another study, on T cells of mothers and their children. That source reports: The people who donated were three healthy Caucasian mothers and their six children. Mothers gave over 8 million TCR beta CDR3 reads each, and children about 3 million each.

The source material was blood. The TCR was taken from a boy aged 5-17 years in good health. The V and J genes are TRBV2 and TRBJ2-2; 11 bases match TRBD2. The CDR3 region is CASRILAGGPGELFF. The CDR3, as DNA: TGTGCCAGCAGGATCCTAGCGGGAGGTCCCGGGGAGCTGTTTTTT.